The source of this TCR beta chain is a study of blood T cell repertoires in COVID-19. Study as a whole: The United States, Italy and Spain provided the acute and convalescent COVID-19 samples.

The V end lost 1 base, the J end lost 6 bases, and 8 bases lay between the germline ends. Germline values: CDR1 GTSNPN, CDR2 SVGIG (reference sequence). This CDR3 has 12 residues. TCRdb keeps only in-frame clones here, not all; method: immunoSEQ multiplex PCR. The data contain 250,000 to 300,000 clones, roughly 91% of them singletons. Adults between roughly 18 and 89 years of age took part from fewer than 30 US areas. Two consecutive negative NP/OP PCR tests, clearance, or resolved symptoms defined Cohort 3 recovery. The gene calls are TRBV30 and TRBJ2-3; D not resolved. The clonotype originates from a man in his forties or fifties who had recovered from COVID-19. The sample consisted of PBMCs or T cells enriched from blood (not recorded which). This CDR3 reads CAWSAPGDTQYF. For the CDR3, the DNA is TGTGCCTGGAGTGCCCCCGGGGATACGCAGTATTTT.